The entry that follows covers one T cell receptor (beta chain) sequence. This record belongs to a study of shared clonotypes between healthy human individuals. The overall study: CD4 naive and memory got three plates each, CD8 naive two, CD8 memory one.

Positively selected for CCR7, the CD45RO-negative cells used as naive CD8 cells excluded terminally differentiated effector memory CD45RA+ cells. Healthy adults negative for HIV, lacking recent acute infections or vaccinations, served as donors. Germline V gene sequence: CDR1 SGHDN, CDR2 FVKESK. This CDR3 comprises 15 residues. Unmatched junction bases numbered 3, after V lost 4 bases and J lost 0 bases. Only in-frame clones appear in the TCRdb table, and some are missing; sequencing was by immunoSEQ multiplex PCR. The top ten hold roughly 1% of the sample, which has about 2 million clones, about 94% seen once.

V and J are TRBV14 and TRBJ1-1; TRBD1 matches at 9 bases. This clonotype was sampled from a man aged 18 to 30 in good health. Source material: naive CD8+ T cells sorted from blood. The CDR3 is CASSPRDRVNTEAFF. The CDR3, as DNA: TGTGCCAGCAGCCCTAGGGACAGGGTGAACACTGAAGCTTTCTTT.